The present entry profiles one T cell receptor (beta chain) with its context. Per the original methods: Reference gene primer amplification yielded estimated nucleated cell counts. Clones were sequenced by immunoSEQ multiplex PCR, and TCRdb holds only the in-frame ones, with some missing. V, J and clone size were drawn from that table, and D and trimming were deduced from the DNA. This table has over 95,000 clones, 75% to 90% appearing once. The CDR3 spans 18 residues. Germline CDR1 SGHDT, CDR2 YYEEEE. V was pared by 3 bases and J by 0 bases, with 19 bases between. These data come from a study of blood T cell repertoires in COVID-19. About the study: From the United States, Italy and Spain came samples of acute and convalescent COVID-19. PBMCs, B-cell-depleted T cells, or T cells were the source of the cDNA or gDNA that made up the material.

V is TRBV5-6 and J is TRBJ1-5; TRBD1 is a possible D gene (6 bases). This TCR was sampled from a human donor in a cohort sampled during active COVID-19. The sample consisted of peripheral blood. Written as DNA, the CDR3 is TGTGCCAGCAGCTACTACCGTGGGGGCAAATATAGCAATCAGCCCCAGCATTTT. Protein product: CASSYYRGGKYSNQPQHF.